This T cell receptor beta chain was sequenced for a study of type 1 regulatory T cells. Study overall: T-allo10 is an in vitro-generated, Tr1-enriched CD4 T cell product specific for alloantigen.

About this clonotype: Its antigen remains unknown.

Findings and caveats of the study: Tr1 cells had a more restricted TCR repertoire than non-Tr1 cells.

Trimming took off 0 bases at V and 5 bases at J, with 11 bases between the two ends. The CDR3 is 15 amino acids. Germline V lookup: CDR1 GTSNPN, CDR2 SVGIG (reference sequence). One entry per CDR3 protein, called by TCRdb with MiXCR from the reads. This table holds about 42,000 distinct CDR3 sequences, 12% found once. The chain is built from TRBV30 and TRBJ2-6; a possible D gene is TRBD2 (6 bases). The sample was cultured non-Tr1 T cells, either the whole culture or a sorted T cell fraction (not recorded which). This clonotype originated in a human donor in good health. CDR3 in amino acids: CAWSVRGLRANVLTF. CDR3 bases: TGTGCCTGGAGTGTACGGGGGTTAAGGGCCAACGTCCTGACTTTC. Together with reference TRBV30 and TRBJ2-6, the CDR3 gives the full variable domain: SQTIHQWPATLVQPVGSPLSLECTVEGTSNPNLYWYRQAAGRGLQLLFYSVGIGQISSEVPQNLSASRPQDRQFILSSKKLLLSDSGFYLCAWSVRGLRANVLTFGAGSRLTVL.